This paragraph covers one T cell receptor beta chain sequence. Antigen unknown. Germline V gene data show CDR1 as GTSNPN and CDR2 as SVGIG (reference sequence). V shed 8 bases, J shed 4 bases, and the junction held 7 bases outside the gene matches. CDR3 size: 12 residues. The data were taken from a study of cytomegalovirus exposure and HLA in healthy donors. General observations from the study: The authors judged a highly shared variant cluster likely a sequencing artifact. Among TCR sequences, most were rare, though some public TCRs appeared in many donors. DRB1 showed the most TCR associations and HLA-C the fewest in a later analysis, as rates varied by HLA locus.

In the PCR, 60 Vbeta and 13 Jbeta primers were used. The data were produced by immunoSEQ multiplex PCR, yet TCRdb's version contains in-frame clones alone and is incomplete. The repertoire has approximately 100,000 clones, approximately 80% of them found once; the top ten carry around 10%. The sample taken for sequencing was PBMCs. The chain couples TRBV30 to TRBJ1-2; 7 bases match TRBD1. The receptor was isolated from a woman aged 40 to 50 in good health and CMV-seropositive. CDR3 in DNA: TGTGCCCGCAAGGGACAGTCCTATGGCTACACCTTC. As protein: CARKGQSYGYTF. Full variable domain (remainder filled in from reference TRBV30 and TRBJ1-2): SQTIHQWPATLVQPVGSPLSLECTVEGTSNPNLYWYRQAAGRGLQLLFYSVGIGQISSEVPQNLSASRPQDRQFILSSKKLLLSDSGFYLCARKGQSYGYTFGSGTRLTVV.